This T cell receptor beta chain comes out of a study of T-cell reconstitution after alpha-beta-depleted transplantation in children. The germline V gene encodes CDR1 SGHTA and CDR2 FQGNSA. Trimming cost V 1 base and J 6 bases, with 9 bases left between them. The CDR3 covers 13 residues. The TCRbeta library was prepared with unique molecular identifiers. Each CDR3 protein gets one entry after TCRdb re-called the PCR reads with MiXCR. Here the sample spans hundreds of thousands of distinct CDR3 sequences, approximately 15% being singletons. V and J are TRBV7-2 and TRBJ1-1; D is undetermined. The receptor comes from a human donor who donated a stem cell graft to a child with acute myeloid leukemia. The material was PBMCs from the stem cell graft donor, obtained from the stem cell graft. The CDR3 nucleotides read TGTGCCAGCAGCTTAGTTTCTCGGTCTGAAGCTTTCTTT. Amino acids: CASSLVSRSEAFF.